This TCR beta chain was retrieved from a study of T cells in Graves' hyperthyroidism and ophthalmopathy. Researchers took RNA transcripts and amplified the TCR beta CDR3 regions from them. The primer set for the first-round RT-PCR of the TCR CDR3 was HTBI. TCRdb recomputed calls from the multiplex PCR reads with MiXCR, one row per CDR3 protein. The sample lists roughly 420,000 distinct CDR3 sequences, around a sixth seen once, with less than 15% in the top ten. Uncontrolled infections, other autoimmune diseases, pregnancy or lactation led to exclusion of patients. In this sample, this clonotype turned up many times. Trimming removed 4 bases from V and 7 bases from J, with 20 bases in between. This CDR3 has 16 amino acids. CDR1 LGHDT and CDR2 YNNKEL come from the germline V gene (reference sequence).

The chain joins TRBV3-1 to TRBJ2-1; no definite D call. What was sequenced was blood. This receptor was obtained from a woman aged 18-29 years with Graves' hyperthyroidism. CDR3 bases: TGTGCCAGCAGCCGAAACCCGGTTGTAGGCCTGAATGAGCAGTTCTTC. Translated, it gives CASSRNPVVGLNEQFF.